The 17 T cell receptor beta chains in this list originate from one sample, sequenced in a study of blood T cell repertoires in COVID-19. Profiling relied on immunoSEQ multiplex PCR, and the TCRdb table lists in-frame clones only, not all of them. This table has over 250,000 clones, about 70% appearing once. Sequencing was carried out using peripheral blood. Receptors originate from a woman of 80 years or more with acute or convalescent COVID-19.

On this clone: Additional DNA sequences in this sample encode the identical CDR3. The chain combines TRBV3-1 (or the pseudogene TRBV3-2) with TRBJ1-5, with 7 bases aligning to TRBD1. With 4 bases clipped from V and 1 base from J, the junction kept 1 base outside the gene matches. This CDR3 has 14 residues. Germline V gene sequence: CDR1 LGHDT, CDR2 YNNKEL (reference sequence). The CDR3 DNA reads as TGTGCCAGCAGCCTACAGGGGAGCAATCAGCCCCAGCATTTT. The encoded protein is CASSLQGSNQPQHF.

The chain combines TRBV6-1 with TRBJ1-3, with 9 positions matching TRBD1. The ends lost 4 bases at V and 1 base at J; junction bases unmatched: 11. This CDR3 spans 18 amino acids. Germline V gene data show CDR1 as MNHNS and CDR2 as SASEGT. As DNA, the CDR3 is TGTGCCAGCAGTGCCACGGGACAGGGTTTGGGTTCTGGAAACACCATATATTTT. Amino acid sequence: CASSATGQGLGSGNTIYF.

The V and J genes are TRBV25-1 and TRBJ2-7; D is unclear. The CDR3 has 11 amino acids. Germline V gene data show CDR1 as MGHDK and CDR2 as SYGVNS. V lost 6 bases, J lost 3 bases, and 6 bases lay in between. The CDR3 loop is CASSAYYEQYF. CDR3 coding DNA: TGTGCCAGCAGCGCCTACTACGAGCAGTACTTC.

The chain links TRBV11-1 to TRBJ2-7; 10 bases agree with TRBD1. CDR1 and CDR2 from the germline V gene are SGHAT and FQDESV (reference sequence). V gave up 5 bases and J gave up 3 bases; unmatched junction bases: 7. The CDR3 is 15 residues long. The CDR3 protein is CASSHSGQGIYEQYF. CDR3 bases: TGTGCCAGCAGCCACTCGGGACAGGGGATCTACGAGCAGTACTTC.

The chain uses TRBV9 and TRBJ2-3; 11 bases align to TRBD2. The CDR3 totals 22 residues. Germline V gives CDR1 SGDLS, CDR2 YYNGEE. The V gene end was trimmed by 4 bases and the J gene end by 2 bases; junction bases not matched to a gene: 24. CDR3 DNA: TGTGCCAGCAGCCCGCGCCCCCCCGGGGCTAGCGGGAGGCCCTCCTACACAGATACGCAGTATTTT. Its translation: CASSPRPPGASGRPSYTDTQYF.

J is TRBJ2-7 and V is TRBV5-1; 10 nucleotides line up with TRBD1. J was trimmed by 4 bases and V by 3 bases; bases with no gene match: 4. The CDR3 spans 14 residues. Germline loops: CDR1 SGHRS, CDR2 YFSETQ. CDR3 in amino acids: CASSSGQGGYEQYF. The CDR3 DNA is TGCGCCAGCAGCTCCGGACAGGGGGGTTACGAGCAGTACTTC.

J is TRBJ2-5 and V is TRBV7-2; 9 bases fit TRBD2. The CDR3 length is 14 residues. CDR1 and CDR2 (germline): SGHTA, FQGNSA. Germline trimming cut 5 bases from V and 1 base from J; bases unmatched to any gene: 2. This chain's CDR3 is CASSRTSAQETQYF. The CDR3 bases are TGTGCCAGCAGCCGGACTAGCGCCCAAGAGACCCAGTACTTC.

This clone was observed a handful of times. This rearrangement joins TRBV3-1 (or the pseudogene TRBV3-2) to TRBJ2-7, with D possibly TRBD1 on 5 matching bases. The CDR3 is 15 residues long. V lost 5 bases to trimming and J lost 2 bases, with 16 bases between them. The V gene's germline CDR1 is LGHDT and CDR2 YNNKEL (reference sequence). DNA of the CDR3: TGTGCCAGCAGCGCATCGGTCGGCAGGGCCTACGAGCAGTACTTC. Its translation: CASSASVGRAYEQYF.

CDR3 bases: TGTGCCAGCAGCTTACAAACACCCCGCACTGAAGCTTTCTTT. Residues: CASSLQTPRTEAFF. The chain carries TRBV7-9 and TRBJ1-1; no reliable D call. Germline V gene sequence: CDR1 SEHNR, CDR2 FQNEAQ (reference sequence). The CDR3 loop spans 14 amino acids. V lost 2 bases, J lost 4 bases, and 11 bases lay in between.

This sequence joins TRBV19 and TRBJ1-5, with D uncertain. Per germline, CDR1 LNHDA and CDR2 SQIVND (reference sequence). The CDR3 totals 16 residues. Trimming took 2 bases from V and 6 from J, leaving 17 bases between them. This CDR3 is CASSISLTGRSQPQHF. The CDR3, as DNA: TGTGCCAGTAGTATATCCCTTACCGGGAGGTCTCAGCCCCAGCATTTT.

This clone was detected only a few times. The CDR3 region is CASSIQGARYTF. In DNA, the CDR3 is TGTGCCAGTAGTATCCAGGGTGCACGCTACACCTTC. V gene TRBV19 combines with J gene TRBJ1-2; tentatively, D is TRBD1 (5 bases). Germline V gene lookup returns CDR1 LNHDA and CDR2 SQIVND (reference sequence). The CDR3 consists of 12 residues. With 3 bases removed from V and 9 bases from J, the gap between germline ends came to 11 bases.

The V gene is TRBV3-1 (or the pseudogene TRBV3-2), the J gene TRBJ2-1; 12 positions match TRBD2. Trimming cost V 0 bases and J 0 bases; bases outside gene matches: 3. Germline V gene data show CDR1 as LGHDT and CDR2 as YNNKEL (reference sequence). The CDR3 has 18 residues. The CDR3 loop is CASSQDTLAGGSYNEQFF. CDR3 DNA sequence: TGTGCCAGCAGCCAAGACACACTAGCGGGAGGCTCCTACAATGAGCAGTTCTTC.

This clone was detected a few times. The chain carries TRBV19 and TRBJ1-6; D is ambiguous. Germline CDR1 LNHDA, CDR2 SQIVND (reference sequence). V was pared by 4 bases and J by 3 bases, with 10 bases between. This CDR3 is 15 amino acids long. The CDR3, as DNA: TGTGCCAGTAGTACCCCCCGGGACTATAATTCACCCCTCCACTTT. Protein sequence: CASSTPRDYNSPLHF.

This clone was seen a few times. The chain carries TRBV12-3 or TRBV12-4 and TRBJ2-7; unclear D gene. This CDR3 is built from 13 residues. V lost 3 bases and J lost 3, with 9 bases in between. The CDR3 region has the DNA TGTGCCAGCAGTTTTAGTCAGGTCTACGAGCAGTACTTC. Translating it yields CASSFSQVYEQYF.

CDR3 residues: CASSLEVRNEKLFF. Here the CDR3 DNA reads TGTGCCAGCAGCTTGGAAGTCAGGAATGAAAAACTGTTTTTT. This chain connects TRBV7-9 to TRBJ1-4; D call uncertain. The CDR3 is 14 amino acids. Trimming pared 3 bases from V and 5 bases from J, leaving 10 bases between. Germline V gene sequence: CDR1 SEHNR, CDR2 FQNEAQ (reference sequence).

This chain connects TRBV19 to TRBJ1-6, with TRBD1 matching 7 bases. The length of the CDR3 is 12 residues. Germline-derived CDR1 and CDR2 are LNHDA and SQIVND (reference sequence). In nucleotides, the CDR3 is TGTGTTTTAGACAGGGTGTCTCGGCCCCTCCACTTT. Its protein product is CVLDRVSRPLHF. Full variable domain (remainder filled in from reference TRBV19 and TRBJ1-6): DGGITQSPKYLFRKEGQNVTLSCEQNLNHDAMYWYRQDPGQGLRLIYYSQIVNDFQKGDIAEGYSVSREKKESFPLTVTSAQKNPTAFYLCVLDRVSRPLHFGNGTRLTVT.

The CDR3 here is CASSQDARQVSYEQYF. DNA for the CDR3: TGTGCCAGCAGCCAAGATGCCCGACAGGTCTCCTACGAGCAGTACTTC. The J gene is TRBJ2-7, the V gene TRBV4-2; D might be TRBD1 (6 bases). V shed 0 bases and J shed 0 bases, with 12 bases lying between them. The germline CDR1 and CDR2 sequences are LGHNA and YNFKEQ. The CDR3 has 16 amino acids.